The 6 T cell receptor beta chains given below trace back to one sample, sequenced in a study of blood T cells in healthy people across ages. For the second PCR, which ran for 7 to 11 cycles, a sample-barcoded 5' primer and a J-beta primer mix were used. Via MiXCR, TCRdb re-called the 5' RACE reads, giving one row per CDR3 protein. The sample consists of around 2 million distinct CDR3 sequences, roughly 43% of them appearing once. The specimen sequenced was blood. The receptors shown here come from a human donor in good health.

This chain connects TRBV7-3 to TRBJ2-3, with 9 positions matching TRBD2. This CDR3 is built from 16 residues. Germline values: CDR1 SGHTA, CDR2 FQGTGA. V gave up 4 bases and J gave up 5 bases; unmatched junction bases: 10. CDR3 in amino acids: CASSSRTSAGIDTQYF. The CDR3 DNA reads TGTGCCAGCAGCTCCCGGACTAGCGCCGGTATAGATACGCAGTATTTT.

V and J are TRBV2 and TRBJ2-7; D may be TRBD2 (6 bases). This CDR3 region has 21 residues. V lost 4 bases and J lost 0, with 31 bases in between. Germline V gene sequence: CDR1 SNHLY, CDR2 FYNNEI. The chain's CDR3 is CASSAPGRDVSWERDSYEQYF. CDR3 bases: TGTGCCAGCAGTGCCCCGGGGCGGGACGTGAGTTGGGAAAGGGACTCCTACGAGCAGTACTTC.

The chain joins TRBV28 to TRBJ1-2, with D uncertain. CDR3 length equals 15 residues. V shed 1 base and J shed 4 bases, with 13 bases lying between them. Germline CDR1 and CDR2: MDHEN and SYDVKM. The CDR3 spells CASSLSRRELYGYTF. CDR3 coding DNA: TGTGCCAGCAGTTTATCCCGCCGAGAACTCTATGGCTACACCTTC.

The chain carries TRBV20-1 and TRBJ2-3; D may be TRBD2 (6 bases). The CDR3 is made up of 13 amino acids. CDR1 DFQATT and CDR2 SNEGSKA come from the germline V gene (reference sequence). The CDR3 DNA reads as TGCAGCGCCCCGGGGGATCCCACAGATACGCAGTATTTT. Protein sequence: CSAPGDPTDTQYF.

This clonotype was recorded a few times. V usage is TRBV6-6 and J usage is TRBJ2-3; 7 nucleotides line up with TRBD2. The CDR3 runs 14 residues. CDR1 is MNHNY and CDR2 is SVGAGI in the germline V gene (reference sequence). After removal of 7 bases from V and 2 bases from J, the junction contained 6 bases not matched to a gene. CDR3 amino acids: CASNWGGVTDTQYF. CDR3 in DNA: TGTGCCAGCAATTGGGGGGGAGTCACAGATACGCAGTATTTT.

The rearrangement uses TRBV4-1 and TRBJ2-7; D is undetermined. V dropped 3 bases and J dropped 2 bases, with 14 bases sitting between them. Germline assignment: CDR1 MGHRA and CDR2 YSYEKL. The CDR3 runs to 15 residues. The DNA of the CDR3 is TGCGCCAGCAGCCAGAACCCAACGTTAACCTACGAGCAGTACTTC. This encodes CASSQNPTLTYEQYF.